The entry below describes one TCR beta chain. Its antigen remains unknown. The source of the sample is a study of shared clonotypes between healthy human individuals. Study findings and constraints: Owing to a small donor count, the genetic and exposure-history diversity represented was limited.

The assay was immunoSEQ multiplex PCR, and TCRdb's table has in-frame clones only and misses some. The sample has about 360,000 clones, 73% seen once. The receptor comes from a young man in good health. What was sequenced was memory CD4+ T cells sorted from blood. The subset: CD45RA-negative fraction.

The CDR3 DNA is TGTGCCAGCAGCTCCGCAGAGAGGGAGGGAGGCAATGAGCAGTTCTTC. This sequence encodes CASSSAEREGGNEQFF. The chain is built from TRBV7-9 and TRBJ2-1; 7 nucleotides align to TRBD2. Losses at the gene ends were 4 bases for V and 6 bases for J; bases not matched to a gene: 12. CDR1 is SEHNR, CDR2 FQNEAQ, per germline (reference sequence). The CDR3 is 16 amino acids.